This TCR beta chain was documented in a study of shared T cell receptors in the human thymus. CDR3 length equals 13 residues. Germline V gene data show CDR1 as MNHEY and CDR2 as SVGAGI. The V end was cut by 6 bases, the J end by 0 bases, with 7 bases between. Method: immunoSEQ multiplex PCR; TCRdb's copy keeps in-frame clones and lacks some. The sample holds hundreds of thousands of clones, around three quarters seen once. The same sample was also used in a study of human thymus T cells. That publication notes: Resections removed during corrective heart surgery provided the thymus tissue used. Related research has reported that thymic repertoires overlap highly among unrelated individuals.

The chain combines TRBV6-5 with TRBJ2-3; TRBD1 is a possible D gene (5 bases). The receptor was isolated from a boy less than two years old with a congenital heart defect. The sequenced sample consisted of thymocytes. Here the CDR3 DNA reads TGTGCCAGCAGGCGACAGAGCACAGATACGCAGTATTTT. Translating gives CASRRQSTDTQYF.